This T cell receptor (beta chain) was sequenced for a study of shared clonotypes between healthy human individuals. A split of CD4+ cells into CD45RA+ naive and CD45RA-negative memory subsets was performed. The table came from immunoSEQ multiplex PCR; TCRdb's copy has only in-frame clones and leaves some out. This sample has about 1.1 million clones, with around 78% found just once. In germline, CDR1 is MDHEN, CDR2 SYDVKM. The V end lost 6 bases, the J end lost 7 bases, and 12 bases lay between the germline ends. This CDR3 has 12 residues. Study-wide findings and caveats: Sorted-subset sequencing, rarefaction showed, was incomplete despite large depth. There were few donors, and this limited the genetic and exposure-history diversity represented.

About this clone itself: The antigen remains undetermined.

Sequencing was done on a sample of memory CD4+ T cells from PBMCs. Regarding subset: CD45RA-negative fraction. This sequence was found in a young man in good health. Some clones in this sample may be carry-over from other donors' samples. The V gene is TRBV28, the J gene TRBJ1-2; no definite D call. The CDR3, as DNA: TGTGCCAGCAGCAATACTTATGGTGGCTACACCTTC. This sequence encodes CASSNTYGGYTF.